The 2 T cell receptor beta chains reported below all come from one sample, sequenced in a study of control samples from healthy donors and cancer patients. Sequencing was performed with immunoSEQ multiplex PCR; in TCRdb, only in-frame clones are kept and a portion is missing. The sample has under 200,000 clones, just under 95% seen once. The specimen sequenced was blood. The receptors shown here come from a woman aged 60-75 years in good health.

The chain employs TRBV3-1 (or the pseudogene TRBV3-2) and TRBJ1-2; tentatively, D is TRBD1 (5 bases). V was cut by 2 bases and J by 2 bases, with 15 bases left in between. Per germline, CDR1 LGHDT and CDR2 YNNKEL (reference sequence). The CDR3 loop spans 16 amino acids. CDR3 coding DNA: TGTGCCAGCAGCCAAAGTACCGGGGGGTTGAACTATGGCTACACCTTC. Its protein product is CASSQSTGGLNYGYTF.

This chain uses TRBV10-1 with TRBJ2-2, with TRBD1 matching 8 bases. V lost 6 bases, J lost 5 bases, and 11 bases stayed unmatched. The CDR3 extends over 16 amino acids. Germline CDR1 and CDR2: WNHNN and SYGVQD (reference sequence). The CDR3 DNA reads as TGCGCCAGCAGCCAAGGACAGGGATCGGAAACCGGGGAGCTGTTTTTT. Translated: CASSQGQGSETGELFF.